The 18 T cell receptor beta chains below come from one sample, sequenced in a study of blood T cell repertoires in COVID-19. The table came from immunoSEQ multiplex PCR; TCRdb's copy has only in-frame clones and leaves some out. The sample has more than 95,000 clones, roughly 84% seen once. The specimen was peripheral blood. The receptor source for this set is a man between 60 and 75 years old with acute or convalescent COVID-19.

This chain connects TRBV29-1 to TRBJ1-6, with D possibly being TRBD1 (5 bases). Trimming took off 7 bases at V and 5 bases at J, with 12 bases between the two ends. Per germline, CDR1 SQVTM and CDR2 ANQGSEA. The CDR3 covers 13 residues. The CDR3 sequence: CSATTDHNSPLHF. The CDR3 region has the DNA TGCAGCGCAACGACAGACCATAATTCACCCCTCCACTTT. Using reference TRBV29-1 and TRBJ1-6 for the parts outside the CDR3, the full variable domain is SAVISQKPSRDICQRGTSLTIQCQVDSQVTMMFWYRQQPGQSLTLIATANQGSEATYESGFVIDKFPISRPNLTFSTLTVSNMSPEDSSIYLCSATTDHNSPLHFGNGTRLTVT.

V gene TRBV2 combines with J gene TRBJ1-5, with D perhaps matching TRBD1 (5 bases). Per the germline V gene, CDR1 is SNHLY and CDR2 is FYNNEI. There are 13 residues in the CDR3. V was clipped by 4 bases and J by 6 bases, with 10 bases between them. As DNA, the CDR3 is TGTGCCAGCAGTGGGGAGGGGCGTCAGCCCCAGCATTTT. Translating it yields CASSGEGRQPQHF.

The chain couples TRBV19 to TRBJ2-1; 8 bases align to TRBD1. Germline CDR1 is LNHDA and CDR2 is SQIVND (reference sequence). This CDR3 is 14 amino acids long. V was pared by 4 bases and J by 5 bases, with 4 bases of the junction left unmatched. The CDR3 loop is CASSTLTGDNEQFF. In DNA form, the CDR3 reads TGTGCCAGTAGTACCCTGACAGGGGACAATGAGCAGTTCTTC.

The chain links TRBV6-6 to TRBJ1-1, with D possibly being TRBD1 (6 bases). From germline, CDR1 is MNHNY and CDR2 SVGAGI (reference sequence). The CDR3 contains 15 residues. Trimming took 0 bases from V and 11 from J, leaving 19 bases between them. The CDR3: CASSYSGDKGNSAFF. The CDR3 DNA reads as TGTGCCAGCAGTTACTCAGGGGACAAAGGAAATTCGGCTTTCTTT.

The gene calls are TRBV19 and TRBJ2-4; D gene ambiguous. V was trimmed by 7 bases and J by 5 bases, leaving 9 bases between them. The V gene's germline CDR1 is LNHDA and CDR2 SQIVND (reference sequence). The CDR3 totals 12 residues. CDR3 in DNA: TGTGCCAGTATATCGCGTGAAAACATTCAGTACTTC. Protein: CASISRENIQYF.

CDR3 sequence (DNA): TGTGCCAGCAGCCGGGGGAACTATGGCTACACCTTC. Translation: CASSRGNYGYTF. The V gene is TRBV6-5, the J gene TRBJ1-2; weak D call: TRBD1 (5 bases). From germline, CDR1 is MNHEY and CDR2 SVGAGI. With 6 bases removed from V and 2 bases from J, the gap between germline ends came to 7 bases. The CDR3 totals 12 residues.

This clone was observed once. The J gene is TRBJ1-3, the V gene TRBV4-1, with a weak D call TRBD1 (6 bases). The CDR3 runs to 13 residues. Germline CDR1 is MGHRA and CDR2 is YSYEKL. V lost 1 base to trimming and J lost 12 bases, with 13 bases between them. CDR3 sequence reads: CASSQASQTGIYF. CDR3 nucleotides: TGCGCCAGCAGCCAAGCGTCCCAGACAGGCATATATTTT.

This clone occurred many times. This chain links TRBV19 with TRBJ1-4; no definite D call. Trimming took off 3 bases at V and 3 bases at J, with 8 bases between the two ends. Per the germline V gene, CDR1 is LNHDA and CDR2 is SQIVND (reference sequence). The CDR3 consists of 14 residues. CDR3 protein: CASSIGRANEKLFF. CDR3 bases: TGTGCCAGTAGTATTGGTCGAGCTAATGAAAAACTGTTTTTT.

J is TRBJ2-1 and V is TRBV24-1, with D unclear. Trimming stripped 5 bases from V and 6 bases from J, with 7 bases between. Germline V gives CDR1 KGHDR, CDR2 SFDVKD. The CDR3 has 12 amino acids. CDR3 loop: CATSGSSNEQFF. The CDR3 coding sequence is TGTGCCACCAGTGGGTCGAGCAATGAGCAGTTCTTC.

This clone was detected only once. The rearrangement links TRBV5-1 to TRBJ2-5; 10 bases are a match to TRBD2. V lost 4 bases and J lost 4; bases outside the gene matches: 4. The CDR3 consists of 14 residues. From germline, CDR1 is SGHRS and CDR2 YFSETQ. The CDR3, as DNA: TGCGCCAGCAGCCTATCTAGCGGGAGAGAGACCCAGTACTTC. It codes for CASSLSSGRETQYF.

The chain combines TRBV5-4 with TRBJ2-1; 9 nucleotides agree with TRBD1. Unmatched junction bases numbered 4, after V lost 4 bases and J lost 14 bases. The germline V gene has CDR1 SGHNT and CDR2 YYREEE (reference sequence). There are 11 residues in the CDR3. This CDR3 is CASSGQGREFF. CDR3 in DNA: TGTGCCAGCAGCGGACAGGGGAGGGAGTTCTTC. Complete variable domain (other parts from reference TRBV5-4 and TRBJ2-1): ETGVTQSPTHLIKTRGQQVTLRCSSQSGHNTVSWYQQALGQGPQFIFQYYREEENGRGNFPPRFSGLQFPNYSSELNVNALELDDSALYLCASSGQGREFFGPGTRLTVL.

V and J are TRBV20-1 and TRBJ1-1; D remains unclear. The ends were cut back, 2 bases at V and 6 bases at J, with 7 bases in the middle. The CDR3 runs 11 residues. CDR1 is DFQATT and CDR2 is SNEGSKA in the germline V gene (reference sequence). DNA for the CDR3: TGCAGTGCTAGAACCAGTCCTGAAGCTTTCTTT. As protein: CSARTSPEAFF.

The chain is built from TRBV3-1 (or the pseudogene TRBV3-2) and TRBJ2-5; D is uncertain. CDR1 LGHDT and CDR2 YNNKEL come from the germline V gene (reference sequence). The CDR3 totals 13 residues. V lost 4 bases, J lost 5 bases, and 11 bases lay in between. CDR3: CASSLYYRETQYF. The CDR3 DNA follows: TGTGCCAGCAGCCTTTATTACCGGGAGACCCAGTACTTC.

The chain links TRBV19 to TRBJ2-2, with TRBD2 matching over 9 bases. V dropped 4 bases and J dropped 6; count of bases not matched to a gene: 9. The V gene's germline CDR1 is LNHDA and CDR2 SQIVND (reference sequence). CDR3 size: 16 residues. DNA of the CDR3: TGTGCCAGTAGTAACCCGGGCGGGAGGGCCCCCGGGGAGCTGTTTTTT. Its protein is CASSNPGGRAPGELFF.

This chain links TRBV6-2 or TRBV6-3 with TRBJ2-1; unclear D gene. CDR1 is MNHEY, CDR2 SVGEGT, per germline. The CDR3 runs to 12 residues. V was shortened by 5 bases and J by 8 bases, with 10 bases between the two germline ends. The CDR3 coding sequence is TGTGCCAGCAGTCGCGCGTCCGATGAGCAGTTCTTC. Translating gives CASSRASDEQFF.

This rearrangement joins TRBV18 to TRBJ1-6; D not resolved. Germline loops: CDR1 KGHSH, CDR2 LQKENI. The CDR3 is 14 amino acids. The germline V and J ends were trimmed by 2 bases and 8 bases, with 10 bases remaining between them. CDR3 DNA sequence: TGTGCCAGCTCACCAACCGGGGTCGATTCACCCCTCCACTTT. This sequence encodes CASSPTGVDSPLHF.

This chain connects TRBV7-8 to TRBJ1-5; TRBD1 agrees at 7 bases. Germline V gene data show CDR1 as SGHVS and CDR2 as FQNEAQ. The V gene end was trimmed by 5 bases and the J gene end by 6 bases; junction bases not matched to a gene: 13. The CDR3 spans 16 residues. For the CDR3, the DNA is TGTGCCAGCAGCCCCCAGACCCATTCAGGGGGTCAGCCCCAGCATTTT. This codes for CASSPQTHSGGQPQHF.

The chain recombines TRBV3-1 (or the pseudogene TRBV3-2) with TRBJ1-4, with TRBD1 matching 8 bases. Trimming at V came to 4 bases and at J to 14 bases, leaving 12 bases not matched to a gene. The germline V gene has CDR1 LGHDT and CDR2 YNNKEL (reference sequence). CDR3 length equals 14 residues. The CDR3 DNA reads TGTGCCAGCAGCCGGACAGGGCGGCTGAGGGGCCTGTTTTTT. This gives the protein CASSRTGRLRGLFF.